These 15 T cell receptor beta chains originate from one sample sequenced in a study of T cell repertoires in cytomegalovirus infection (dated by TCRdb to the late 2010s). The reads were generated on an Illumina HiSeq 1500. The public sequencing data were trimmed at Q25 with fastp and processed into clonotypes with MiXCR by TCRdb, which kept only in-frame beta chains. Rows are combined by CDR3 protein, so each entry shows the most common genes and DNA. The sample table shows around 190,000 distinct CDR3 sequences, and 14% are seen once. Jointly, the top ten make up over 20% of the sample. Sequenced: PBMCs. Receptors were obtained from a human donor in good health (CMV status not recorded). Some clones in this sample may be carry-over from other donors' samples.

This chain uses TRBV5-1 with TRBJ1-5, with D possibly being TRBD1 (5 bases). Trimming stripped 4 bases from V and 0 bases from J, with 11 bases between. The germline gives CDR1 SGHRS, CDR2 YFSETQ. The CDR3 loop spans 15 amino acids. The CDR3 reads CASSPGHVSNQPQHF. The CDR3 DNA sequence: TGCGCCAGCAGCCCAGGACACGTTAGCAATCAGCCCCAGCATTTT.

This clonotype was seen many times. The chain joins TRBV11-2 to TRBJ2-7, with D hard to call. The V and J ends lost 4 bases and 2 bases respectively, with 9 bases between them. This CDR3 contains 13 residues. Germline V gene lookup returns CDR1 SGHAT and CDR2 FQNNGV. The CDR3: CASSWTSTYEQYF. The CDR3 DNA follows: TGTGCCAGCAGCTGGACGTCAACCTACGAGCAGTACTTC.

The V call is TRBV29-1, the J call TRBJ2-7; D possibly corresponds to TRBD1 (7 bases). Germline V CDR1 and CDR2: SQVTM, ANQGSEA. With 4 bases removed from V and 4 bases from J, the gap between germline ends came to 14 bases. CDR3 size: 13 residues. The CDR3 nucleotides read TGCAGCGTTGGTGGAGGGGGCGGATACGAGCAGTACTTC. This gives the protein CSVGGGGGYEQYF.

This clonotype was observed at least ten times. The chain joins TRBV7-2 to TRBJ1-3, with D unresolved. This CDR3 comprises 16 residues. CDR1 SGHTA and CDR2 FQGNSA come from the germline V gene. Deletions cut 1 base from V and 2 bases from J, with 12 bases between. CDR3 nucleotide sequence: TGTGCCAGCAGCTTAGAGTCAGGCAACACTGGAAACACCATATATTTT. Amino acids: CASSLESGNTGNTIYF.

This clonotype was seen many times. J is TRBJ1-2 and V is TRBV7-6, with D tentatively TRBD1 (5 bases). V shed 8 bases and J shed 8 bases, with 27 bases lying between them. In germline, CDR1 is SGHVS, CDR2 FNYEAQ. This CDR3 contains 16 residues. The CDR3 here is CASRLGQGASPGGYTF. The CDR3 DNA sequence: TGTGCCAGCCGGCTGGGGCAGGGCGCCTCACCGGGGGGCTACACCTTC.

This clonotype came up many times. The CDR3 DNA reads TGTGCCTCCCGGACCGGTCCCTACGAGCAGTACTTC. It translates to CASRTGPYEQYF. This chain uses TRBV7-2 with TRBJ2-7; D gene uncertain. V was pared by 11 bases and J by 2 bases, with 13 bases between. This CDR3 region has 12 residues. Germline lookup yields CDR1 SGHTA and CDR2 FQGNSA.

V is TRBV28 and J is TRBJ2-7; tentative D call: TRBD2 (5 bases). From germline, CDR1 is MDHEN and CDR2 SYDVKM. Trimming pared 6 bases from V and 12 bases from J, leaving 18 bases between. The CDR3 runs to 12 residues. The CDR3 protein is CASSILKRRMYF. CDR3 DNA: TGTGCCAGCAGCATCCTAAAAAGGAGGATGTACTTC.

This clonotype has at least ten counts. In nucleotides, the CDR3 is TGTGCCAGCAGTGTTCCCGCTGGGCCCCAGCATTTT. Translating gives CASSVPAGPQHF. This chain joins TRBV27 and TRBJ1-5, with D hard to call. Germline-derived CDR1 and CDR2 are MNHEY and SMNVEV (reference sequence). Trimming cost V 5 bases and J 9 bases, with 11 bases left between them. The CDR3 spans 12 residues.

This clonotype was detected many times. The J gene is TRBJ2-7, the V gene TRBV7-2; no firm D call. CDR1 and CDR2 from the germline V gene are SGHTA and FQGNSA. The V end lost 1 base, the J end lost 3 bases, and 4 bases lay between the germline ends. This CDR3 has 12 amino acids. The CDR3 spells CASSLDHYEQYF. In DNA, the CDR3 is TGTGCCAGCAGCTTAGATCACTACGAGCAGTACTTC.

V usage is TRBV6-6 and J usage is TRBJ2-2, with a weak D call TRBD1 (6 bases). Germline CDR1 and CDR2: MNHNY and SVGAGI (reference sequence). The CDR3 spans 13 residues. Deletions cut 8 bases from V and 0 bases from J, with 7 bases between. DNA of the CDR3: TGTGCCAGCCAGGGGACGAACACCGGGGAGCTGTTTTTT. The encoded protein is CASQGTNTGELFF.

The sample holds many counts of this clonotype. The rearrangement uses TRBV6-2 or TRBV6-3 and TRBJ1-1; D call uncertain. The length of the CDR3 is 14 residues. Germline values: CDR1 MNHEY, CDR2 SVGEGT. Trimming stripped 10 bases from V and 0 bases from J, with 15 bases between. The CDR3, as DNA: TGTGCCACCGGAGAGGTGGGGATGAACACTGAAGCTTTCTTT. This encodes CATGEVGMNTEAFF.

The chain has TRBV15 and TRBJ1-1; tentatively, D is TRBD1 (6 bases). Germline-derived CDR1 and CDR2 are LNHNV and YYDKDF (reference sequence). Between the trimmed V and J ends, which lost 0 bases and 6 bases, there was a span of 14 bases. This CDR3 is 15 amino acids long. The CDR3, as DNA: TGTGCCACCAGCAGAGATTGGAGGGGGAGAGCTGAAGCTTTCTTT. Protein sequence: CATSRDWRGRAEAFF.

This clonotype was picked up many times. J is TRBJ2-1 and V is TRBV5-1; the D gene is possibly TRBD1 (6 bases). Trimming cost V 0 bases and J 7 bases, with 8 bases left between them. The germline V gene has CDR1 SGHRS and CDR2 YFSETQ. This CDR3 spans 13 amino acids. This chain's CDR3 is CASSLAGQNEQFF. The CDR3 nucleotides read TGCGCCAGCAGCTTGGCAGGACAGAATGAGCAGTTCTTC.

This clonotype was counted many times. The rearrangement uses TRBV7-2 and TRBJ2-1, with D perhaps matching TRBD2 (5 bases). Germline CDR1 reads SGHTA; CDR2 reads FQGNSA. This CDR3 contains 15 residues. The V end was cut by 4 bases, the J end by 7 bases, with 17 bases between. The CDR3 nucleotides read TGTGCCAGCAGCTCCCCGATGGGAGTAGGGAATGAGCAGTTCTTC. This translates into CASSSPMGVGNEQFF. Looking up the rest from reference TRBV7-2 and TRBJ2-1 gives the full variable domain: GAGVSQSPSNKVTEKGKDVELRCDPISGHTALYWYRQSLGQGLEFLIYFQGNSAPDKSGLPSDRFSAERTGGSVSTLTIQRTQQEDSAVYLCASSSPMGVGNEQFFGPGTRLTVL.

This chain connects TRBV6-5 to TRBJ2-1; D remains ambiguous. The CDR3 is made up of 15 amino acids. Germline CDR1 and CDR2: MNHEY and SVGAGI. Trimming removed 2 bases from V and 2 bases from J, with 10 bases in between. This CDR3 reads CASSYVSSPYNEQFF. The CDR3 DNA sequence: TGTGCCAGCAGTTACGTGAGCAGCCCCTACAATGAGCAGTTCTTC.